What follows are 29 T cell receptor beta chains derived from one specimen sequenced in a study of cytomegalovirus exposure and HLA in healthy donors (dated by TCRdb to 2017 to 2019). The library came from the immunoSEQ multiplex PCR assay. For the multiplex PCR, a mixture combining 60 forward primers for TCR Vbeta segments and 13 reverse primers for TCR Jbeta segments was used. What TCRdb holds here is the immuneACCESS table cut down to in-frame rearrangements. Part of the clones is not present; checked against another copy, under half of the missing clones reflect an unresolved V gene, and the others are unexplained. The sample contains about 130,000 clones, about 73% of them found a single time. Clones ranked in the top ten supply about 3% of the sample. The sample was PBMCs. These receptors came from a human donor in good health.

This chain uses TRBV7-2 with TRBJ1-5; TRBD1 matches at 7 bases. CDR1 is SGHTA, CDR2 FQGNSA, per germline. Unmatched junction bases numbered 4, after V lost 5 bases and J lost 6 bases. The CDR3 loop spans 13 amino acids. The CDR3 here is CASSPDRVQPQHF. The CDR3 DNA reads TGTGCCAGCAGCCCAGACAGGGTTCAGCCCCAGCATTTT.

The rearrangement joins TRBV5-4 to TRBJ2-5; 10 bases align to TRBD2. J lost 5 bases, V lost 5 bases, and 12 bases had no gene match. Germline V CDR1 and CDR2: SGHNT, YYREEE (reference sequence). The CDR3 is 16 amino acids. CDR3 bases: TGTGCCAGCAGGCCGACCCCAGCGGGAGGGTGGGAGACCCAGTACTTC. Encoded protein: CASRPTPAGGWETQYF. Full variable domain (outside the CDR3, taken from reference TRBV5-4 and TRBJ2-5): ETGVTQSPTHLIKTRGQQVTLRCSSQSGHNTVSWYQQALGQGPQFIFQYYREEENGRGNFPPRFSGLQFPNYSSELNVNALELDDSALYLCASRPTPAGGWETQYFGPGTRLLVL.

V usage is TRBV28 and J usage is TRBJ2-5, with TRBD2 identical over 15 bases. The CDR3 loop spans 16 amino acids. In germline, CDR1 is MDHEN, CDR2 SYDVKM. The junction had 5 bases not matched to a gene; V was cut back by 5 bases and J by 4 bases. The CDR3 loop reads CASSRPGLAGGETQYF. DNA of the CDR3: TGTGCCAGCAGTAGACCGGGACTAGCGGGGGGAGAGACCCAGTACTTC.

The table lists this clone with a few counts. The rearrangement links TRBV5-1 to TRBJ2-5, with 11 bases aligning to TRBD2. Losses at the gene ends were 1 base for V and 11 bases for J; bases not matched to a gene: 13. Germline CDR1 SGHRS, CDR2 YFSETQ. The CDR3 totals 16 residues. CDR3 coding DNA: TGCGCCAGCAGCTTGCAGACTAGCGGGGCCCCTGGGGGGCAGTACTTC. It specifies CASSLQTSGAPGGQYF.

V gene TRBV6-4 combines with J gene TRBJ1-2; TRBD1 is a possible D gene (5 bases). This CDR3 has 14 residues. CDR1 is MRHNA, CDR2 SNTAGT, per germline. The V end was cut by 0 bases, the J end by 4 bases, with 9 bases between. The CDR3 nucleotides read TGTGCCAGCAGTGACTCTAGTCAGGGCTATGGCTACACCTTC. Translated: CASSDSSQGYGYTF.

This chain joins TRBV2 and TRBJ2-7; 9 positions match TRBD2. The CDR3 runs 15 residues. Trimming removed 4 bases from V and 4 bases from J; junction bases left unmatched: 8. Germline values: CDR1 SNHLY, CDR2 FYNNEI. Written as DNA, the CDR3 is TGTGCCAGCAGTGTTGGGCTAGCGGGAATATACGAGCAGTACTTC. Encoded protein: CASSVGLAGIYEQYF.

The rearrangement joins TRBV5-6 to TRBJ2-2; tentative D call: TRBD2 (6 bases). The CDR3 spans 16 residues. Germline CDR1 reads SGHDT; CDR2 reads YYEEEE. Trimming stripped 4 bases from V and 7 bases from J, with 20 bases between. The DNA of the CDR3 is TGTGCCAGCAGCGCCACCCGGGACTGGCGCGGCGGGGAGCTGTTTTTT. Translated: CASSATRDWRGGELFF.

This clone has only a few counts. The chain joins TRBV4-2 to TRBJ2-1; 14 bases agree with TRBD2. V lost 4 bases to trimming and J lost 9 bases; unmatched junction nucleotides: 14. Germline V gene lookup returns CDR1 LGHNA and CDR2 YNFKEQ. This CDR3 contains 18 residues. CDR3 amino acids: CASSPRLAGGPGSGEQFF. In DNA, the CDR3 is TGTGCCAGCAGCCCTCGACTAGCGGGAGGGCCAGGATCCGGTGAGCAGTTCTTC.

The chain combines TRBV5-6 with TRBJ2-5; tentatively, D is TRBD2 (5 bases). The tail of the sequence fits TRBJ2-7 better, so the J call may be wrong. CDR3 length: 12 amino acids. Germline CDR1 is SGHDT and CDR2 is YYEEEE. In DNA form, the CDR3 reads TGTGCCAGCAGCATTGGACTCTCCGAGCAGTACTTC. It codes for CASSIGLSEQYF.

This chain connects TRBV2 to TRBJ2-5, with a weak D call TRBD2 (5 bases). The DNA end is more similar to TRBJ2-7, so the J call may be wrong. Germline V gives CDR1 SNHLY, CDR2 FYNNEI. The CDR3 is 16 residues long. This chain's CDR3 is CASRPGNSRHLYEQYF. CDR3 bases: TGTGCCAGCAGGCCCGGGAACTCCCGTCACCTCTACGAGCAGTACTTC.

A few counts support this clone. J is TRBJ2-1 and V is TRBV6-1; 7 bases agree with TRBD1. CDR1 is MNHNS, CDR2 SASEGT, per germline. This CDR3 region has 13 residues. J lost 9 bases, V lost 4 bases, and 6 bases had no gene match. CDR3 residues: CASSGQGLGEQFF. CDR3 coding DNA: TGTGCCAGCAGTGGACAGGGTCTTGGTGAGCAGTTCTTC.

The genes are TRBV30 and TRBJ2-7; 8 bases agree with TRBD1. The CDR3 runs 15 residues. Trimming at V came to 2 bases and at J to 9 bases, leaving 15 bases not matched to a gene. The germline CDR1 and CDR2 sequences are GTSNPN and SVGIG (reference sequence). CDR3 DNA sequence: TGTGCCTGGAGTTCCCCAAAACCGACAGGGGAGAGGCAGTACTTC. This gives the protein CAWSSPKPTGERQYF.

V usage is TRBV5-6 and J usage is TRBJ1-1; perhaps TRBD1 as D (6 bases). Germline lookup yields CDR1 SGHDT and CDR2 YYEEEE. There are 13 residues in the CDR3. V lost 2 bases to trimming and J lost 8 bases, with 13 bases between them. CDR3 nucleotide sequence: TGTGCCAGCAGCTTACCGGTAGGGGGAGAAGCTTTCTTT. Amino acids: CASSLPVGGEAFF.

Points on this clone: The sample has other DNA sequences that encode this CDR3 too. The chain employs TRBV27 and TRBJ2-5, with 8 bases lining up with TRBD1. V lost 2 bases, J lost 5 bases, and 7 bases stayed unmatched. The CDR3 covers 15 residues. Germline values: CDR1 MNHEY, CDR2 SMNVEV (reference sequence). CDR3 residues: CASSLTSGGQETQYF. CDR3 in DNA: TGTGCCAGCAGTTTAACCTCAGGGGGCCAGGAGACCCAGTACTTC.

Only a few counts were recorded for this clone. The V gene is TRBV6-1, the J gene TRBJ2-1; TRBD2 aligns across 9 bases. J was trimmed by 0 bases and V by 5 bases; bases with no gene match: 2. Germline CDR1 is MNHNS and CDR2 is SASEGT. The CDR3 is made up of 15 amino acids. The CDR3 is CASSTSGLSYNEQFF. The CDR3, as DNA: TGTGCCAGCAGTACTAGCGGGCTCTCCTACAATGAGCAGTTCTTC.

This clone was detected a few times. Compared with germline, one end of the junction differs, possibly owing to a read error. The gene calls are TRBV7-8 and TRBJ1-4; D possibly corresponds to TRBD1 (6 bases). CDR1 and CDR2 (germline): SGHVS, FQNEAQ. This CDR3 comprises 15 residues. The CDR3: CASSLEGVTNDKLFF. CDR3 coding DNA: TGTGCCAGCAGCTTAGAGGGGGTCACTAATGACAAACTGTTTTTT. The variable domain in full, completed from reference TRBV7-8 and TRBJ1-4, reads GAGVSQSPRYKVAKRGQDVALRCDPISGHVSLFWYQQALGQGPEFLTYFQNEAQLDKSGLPSDRFFAERPEGSVSTLKIQRTQQEDSAVYLCASSLEGVTNDKLFFGSGTQLSVL.

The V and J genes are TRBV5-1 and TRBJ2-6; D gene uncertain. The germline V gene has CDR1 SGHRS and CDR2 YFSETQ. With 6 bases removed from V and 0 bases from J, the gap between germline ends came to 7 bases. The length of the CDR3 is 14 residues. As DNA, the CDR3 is TGCGCCAGCACCTTCAGCTCTGGGGCCAACGTCCTGACTTTC. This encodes CASTFSSGANVLTF.

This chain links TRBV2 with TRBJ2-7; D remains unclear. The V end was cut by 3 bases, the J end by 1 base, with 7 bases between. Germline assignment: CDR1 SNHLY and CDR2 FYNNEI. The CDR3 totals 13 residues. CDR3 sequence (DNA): TGTGCCAGCAGTGAGTGGCTTTCCTACGAGCAGTACTTC. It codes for CASSEWLSYEQYF.

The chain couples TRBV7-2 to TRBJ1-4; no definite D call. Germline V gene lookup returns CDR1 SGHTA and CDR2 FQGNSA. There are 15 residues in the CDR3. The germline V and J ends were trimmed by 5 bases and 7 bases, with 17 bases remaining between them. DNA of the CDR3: TGTGCCAGCAGCCCGAGGGCTAGGGTGGGTGAAAAACTGTTTTTT. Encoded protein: CASSPRARVGEKLFF. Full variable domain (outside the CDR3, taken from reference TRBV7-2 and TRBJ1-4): GAGVSQSPSNKVTEKGKDVELRCDPISGHTALYWYRQSLGQGLEFLIYFQGNSAPDKSGLPSDRFSAERTGGSVSTLTIQRTQQEDSAVYLCASSPRARVGEKLFFGSGTQLSVL.

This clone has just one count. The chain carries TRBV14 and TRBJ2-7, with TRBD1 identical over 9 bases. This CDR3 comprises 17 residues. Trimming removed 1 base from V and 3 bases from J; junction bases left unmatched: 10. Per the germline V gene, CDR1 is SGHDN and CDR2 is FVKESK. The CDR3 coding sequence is TGTGCCAGCAGCCAAGCCCCGGACAGGGGTGACATCTACGAGCAGTACTTC. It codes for CASSQAPDRGDIYEQYF.

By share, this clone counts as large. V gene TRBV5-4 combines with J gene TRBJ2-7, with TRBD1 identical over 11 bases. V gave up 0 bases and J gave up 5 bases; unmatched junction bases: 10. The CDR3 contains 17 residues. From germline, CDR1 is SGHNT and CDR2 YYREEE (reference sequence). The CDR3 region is CASSLGVGRDRGDEQYF. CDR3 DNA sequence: TGTGCCAGCAGCTTGGGGGTTGGCCGGGACAGGGGGGACGAGCAGTACTTC.

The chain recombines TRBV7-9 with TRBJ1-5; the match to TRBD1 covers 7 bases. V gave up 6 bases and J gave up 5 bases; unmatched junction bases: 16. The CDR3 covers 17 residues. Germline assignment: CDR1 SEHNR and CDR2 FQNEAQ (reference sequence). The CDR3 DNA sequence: TGTGCCAGCAGTCATAGGGGGGTAGGGGGCGATTATCAGCCCCAGCATTTT. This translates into CASSHRGVGGDYQPQHF.

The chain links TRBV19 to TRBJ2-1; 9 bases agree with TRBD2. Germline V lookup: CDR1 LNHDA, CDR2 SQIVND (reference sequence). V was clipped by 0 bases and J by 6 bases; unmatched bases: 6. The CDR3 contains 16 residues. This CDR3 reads CASSIDRGGRGNEQFF. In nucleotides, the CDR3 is TGTGCCAGTAGTATAGATCGTGGCGGGAGGGGCAATGAGCAGTTCTTC.

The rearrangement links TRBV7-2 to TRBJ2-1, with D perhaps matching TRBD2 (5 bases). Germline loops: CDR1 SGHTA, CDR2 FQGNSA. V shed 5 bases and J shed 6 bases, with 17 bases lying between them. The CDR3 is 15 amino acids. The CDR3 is CASSPPGPGINEQFF. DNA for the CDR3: TGTGCCAGCAGCCCGCCGGGTCCCGGGATCAATGAGCAGTTCTTC.

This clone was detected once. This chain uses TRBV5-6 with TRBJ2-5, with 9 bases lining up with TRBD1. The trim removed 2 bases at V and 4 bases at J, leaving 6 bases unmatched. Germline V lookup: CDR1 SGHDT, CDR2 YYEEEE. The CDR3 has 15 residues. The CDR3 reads CASSLAGQGRETQYF. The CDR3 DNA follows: TGTGCCAGCAGCTTAGCCGGACAGGGGAGAGAGACCCAGTACTTC.

The DNA for the CDR3 is TGTGCCAGCAGTTATGCCGCTAGTACAGGAAACACCATATATTTT. It encodes CASSYAASTGNTIYF. The chain employs TRBV9 and TRBJ1-3; D is undetermined. Germline CDR1 SGDLS, CDR2 YYNGEE. V lost 5 bases, J lost 4 bases, and 16 bases lay in between. This CDR3 comprises 15 residues.

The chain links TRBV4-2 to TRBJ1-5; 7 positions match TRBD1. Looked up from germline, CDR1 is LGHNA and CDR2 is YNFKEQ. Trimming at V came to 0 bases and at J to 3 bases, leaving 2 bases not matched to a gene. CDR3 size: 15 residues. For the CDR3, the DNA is TGTGCCAGCAGCCAAGAGGGACAGATCAATCAGCCCCAGCATTTT. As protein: CASSQEGQINQPQHF.

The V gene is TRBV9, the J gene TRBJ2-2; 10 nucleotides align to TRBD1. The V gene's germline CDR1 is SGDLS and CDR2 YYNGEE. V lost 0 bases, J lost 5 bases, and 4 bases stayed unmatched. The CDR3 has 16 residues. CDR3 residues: CASSVVGTGETGELFF. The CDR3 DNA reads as TGTGCCAGCAGCGTAGTTGGGACAGGGGAAACCGGGGAGCTGTTTTTT.

The CDR3 protein is CASSSQLLYEQYF. The CDR3 DNA follows: TGTGCCAGCAGCTCTCAACTGCTCTACGAGCAGTACTTC. The chain is built from TRBV28 and TRBJ2-7; D gene ambiguous. The germline CDR1 and CDR2 sequences are MDHEN and SYDVKM. Trimming left V 6 bases short and J 3 bases short, with 12 bases between. The CDR3 covers 13 residues.